This T cell receptor (beta chain) appears in the sequencing data of a study of Graves' ophthalmopathy and Graves' hyperthyroidism. Researchers took RNA transcripts and amplified TCR beta CDR3 regions from them. HTBI-primed RT-PCR formed the first round, and a multiplex PCR formed the second. TCRdb independently ran MiXCR on the multiplex PCR reads; one entry per CDR3 protein. The sample holds about 24,000 distinct CDR3 sequences, around 50% seen once. Germline loops: CDR1 SEHNR, CDR2 FQNEAQ (reference sequence). J was trimmed by 5 bases and V by 5 bases; bases with no gene match: 5. The CDR3 sequence is 15 residues long. Study results and limitations: Appearing in blood as well were most expanded thyroid clonotypes above 0.001 frequency.

This clonotype is labeled as medium-sized (0.01 to 0.1%). Its antigen is currently unknown. Source material: peripheral blood. The genes are TRBV7-9 and TRBJ2-7; 14 bases are shared with TRBD2. The TCR sequence derives from an adult woman with stable Graves' hyperthyroidism. The CDR3 DNA is TGTGCCAGCAGCCCGGGGACTAGCGGGAGAAACGAGCAGTACTTC. Translation: CASSPGTSGRNEQYF. Complete variable domain (other parts from reference TRBV7-9 and TRBJ2-7): DTGVSQNPRHKITKRGQNVTFRCDPISEHNRLYWYRQTLGQGPEFLTYFQNEAQLEKSRLLSDRFSAERPKGSFSTLEIQRTEQGDSAMYLCASSPGTSGRNEQYFGPGTRLTVT.